The table lists the clone carrying this T cell receptor (beta chain) with a few counts. The entry originates in a study of blood T cell repertoires in COVID-19. Study context: COVID-19 samples from acute and convalescent phases originated in the United States, Italy and Spain. From T cells, B-cell-depleted T cells, or PBMCs came the material, which was cDNA or gDNA.

The ends were cut back, 2 bases at V and 4 bases at J, with 20 bases in the middle. CDR3 length equals 16 residues. Germline V gene sequence: CDR1 GTSNPN, CDR2 SVGIG (reference sequence). As processed by the authors: Estimation of nucleated cell counts relied on the amplification of reference gene primers. Here immunoSEQ multiplex PCR was the method, and the copy in TCRdb shows in-frame clones only, minus some. D and trimming were read from the DNA, whereas the V and J calls and clone size are those reported in that table. The profile covers 80,000 to 95,000 clones, with roughly 90% appearing a single time and more than 3% taken by the ten largest.

Sequencing used peripheral blood. The sequence derives from a woman aged 70 to 79 with acute or convalescent COVID-19. The chain carries TRBV30 and TRBJ1-2; tentatively, D is TRBD1 (6 bases). CDR3 sequence: CAWSPRTGQNFYGYTF. DNA of the CDR3: TGTGCCTGGAGTCCTAGAACGGGACAAAACTTCTATGGCTACACCTTC.